Shown below are 18 T cell receptor beta chains from a single sample sequenced in a study of CD8 T cells in ankylosing spondylitis. MiXCR, run by TCRdb on the 5' RACE reads, gives a single entry per CDR3 protein. Among hundreds of thousands of distinct CDR3 sequences listed, 8% to 9.5% were seen once. Input material: blood, either unsorted or a sorted T cell fraction (not recorded which). Every receptor here comes from a male donor with ankylosing spondylitis or in good health (not recorded which).

This clonotype was recorded many times. One junction end disagrees with the germline gene, perhaps due to a read error. V usage is TRBV6-1 and J usage is TRBJ2-1; 7 nucleotides match TRBD1. Germline CDR1 is MNHNS and CDR2 is SASEGT. CDR3 size: 16 residues. The CDR3 nucleotides are TGTGCCAGCACTGAAGGGGGCCTAGGTGGGGGTAATGAGCAGTTCTTC. This sequence encodes CASTEGGLGGGNEQFF.

Many counts were recorded for this clonotype. This chain joins TRBV20-1 and TRBJ2-1; the D gene is possibly TRBD1 (6 bases). Germline loops: CDR1 DFQATT, CDR2 SNEGSKA (reference sequence). The CDR3 has 18 residues. V lost 0 bases and J 5 bases, leaving 23 bases between the germline ends. The CDR3 spells CSARDSTGSVGVDNEQFF. The CDR3 nucleotides are TGCAGTGCTAGAGATTCAACAGGGAGTGTGGGGGTTGACAATGAGCAGTTCTTC.

In its sample, this clonotype was seen many times. This chain joins TRBV12-3 or TRBV12-4 and TRBJ1-4; TRBD1 is a possible D gene (5 bases). The germline V and J ends were trimmed by 6 bases and 11 bases, with 13 bases remaining between them. The CDR3 extends over 12 amino acids. In DNA form, the CDR3 reads TGTGCCAGCAGCACTAGACGGGGGAAACTGTTTTTT. Translated, it gives CASSTRRGKLFF.

There are many counts of this clonotype. V is TRBV12-3 or TRBV12-4 and J is TRBJ1-1; the D gene is possibly TRBD1 (5 bases). The CDR3 has 14 amino acids. Trimming took 5 bases from V and 1 from J, leaving 11 bases between them. CDR3 coding DNA: TGTGCCAGCAGTATCAGGGTAGGGAACACTGAAGCTTTCTTT. It yields the protein CASSIRVGNTEAFF.

This clonotype has at least ten counts. The chain joins TRBV11-1 to TRBJ1-1; D is perhaps TRBD1 (5 bases). There are 15 residues in the CDR3. V lost 2 bases, J lost 7 bases, and 17 bases lay in between. CDR1 SGHAT and CDR2 FQDESV come from the germline V gene (reference sequence). CDR3 nucleotide sequence: TGTGCCAGCAGCTTAATCTACAGGAGAAGGGGTGAAGCTTTCTTT. This gives the protein CASSLIYRRRGEAFF.

The table lists this clonotype with a few counts. The chain has TRBV11-2 and TRBJ2-3, with TRBD2 matching 8 bases. The CDR3 covers 19 residues. Germline V lookup: CDR1 SGHAT, CDR2 FQNNGV. V lost 1 base, J lost 2 bases, and 14 bases stayed unmatched. The CDR3 region has the DNA TGTGCCAGCAGCTTAGTTTTTACGCGGGGGGCACTAACCACAGATACGCAGTATTTT. Protein product: CASSLVFTRGALTTDTQYF.

The CDR3 loop reads CASSVAPQSNTEAFF. Here the CDR3 DNA reads TGTGCCAGCAGCGTAGCTCCGCAGTCGAACACTGAAGCTTTCTTT. The chain links TRBV9 to TRBJ1-1; no reliable D call. Trimming shortened V by 0 bases and J by 1 base, and 10 bases separated the two germline ends. Looked up from germline, CDR1 is SGDLS and CDR2 is YYNGEE. The CDR3 runs to 15 residues.

This clonotype was found many times. CDR3 in DNA: TGCAGCGTCGGAATTCCTGAAGCTTTCTTT. Translating it yields CSVGIPEAFF. The rearrangement links TRBV29-1 to TRBJ1-1; D unclear. Germline-derived CDR1 and CDR2 are SQVTM and ANQGSEA. The CDR3 spans 10 residues. The V end was cut by 6 bases, the J end by 6 bases, with 8 bases between. Drawing the rest from reference TRBV29-1 and TRBJ1-1, the complete variable domain is SAVISQKPSRDICQRGTSLTIQCQVDSQVTMMFWYRQQPGQSLTLIATANQGSEATYESGFVIDKFPISRPNLTFSTLTVSNMSPEDSSIYLCSVGIPEAFFGQGTRLTVV.

There are many counts of this clonotype. The genes are TRBV12-3 or TRBV12-4 and TRBJ1-2; D ambiguous. Deletions cut 6 bases from V and 2 bases from J, with 10 bases between. The CDR3 has 13 residues. The CDR3 spells CASRPDGNYGYTF. CDR3 coding DNA: TGTGCCAGCAGACCGGACGGAAACTATGGCTACACCTTC.

This clonotype was seen many times. This chain links TRBV18 with TRBJ1-1; tentatively, D is TRBD1 (6 bases). The CDR3 is 16 residues long. Germline V gene sequence: CDR1 KGHSH, CDR2 LQKENI. The germline V and J ends were trimmed by 0 bases and 3 bases, with 14 bases remaining between them. In DNA, the CDR3 is TGTGCCAGCTCACCACCCACAGGGATCAAGGACACTGAAGCTTTCTTT. Protein product: CASSPPTGIKDTEAFF. Using reference TRBV18 and TRBJ1-1 for the parts outside the CDR3, the full variable domain is NAGVMQNPRHLVRRRGQEARLRCSPMKGHSHVYWYRQLPEEGLKFMVYLQKENIIDESGMPKERFSAEFPKEGPSILRIQQVVRGDSAAYFCASSPPTGIKDTEAFFGQGTRLTVV.

Many counts were recorded for this clonotype. The chain is built from TRBV7-2 and TRBJ2-3, with a possible D match to TRBD1 (5 bases). The CDR3 is 16 amino acids. Trimming cost V 2 bases and J 1 base, with 13 bases left between them. Germline assignment: CDR1 SGHTA and CDR2 FQGNSA. The CDR3 sequence: CASSLLGALRTDTQYF. The CDR3 DNA follows: TGTGCCAGCAGCTTATTAGGGGCTCTTCGCACAGATACGCAGTATTTT.

At least ten counts were recorded for this clonotype. The chain combines TRBV6-5 with TRBJ1-6, with a weak D call TRBD1 (6 bases). CDR1 and CDR2 from the germline V gene are MNHEY and SVGAGI. The CDR3 is made up of 16 amino acids. V was cut by 2 bases and J by 2 bases, with 10 bases left in between. CDR3 region: CASSYGRGAYNSPLHF. CDR3 bases: TGTGCCAGCAGTTACGGCAGGGGTGCCTATAATTCACCCCTCCACTTT.

Remarks on this clonotype: The DNA is omitted, as the CDR3 cannot be located on it reliably, and the CDR3 follows TCRdb's listing. This CDR3 reads CASSFGTGTSQFF. The chain has TRBV27 and TRBJ2-2; TRBD2, the table's D call, was not compared with the DNA. The length of the CDR3 is 13 amino acids, counting both ends. In germline, CDR1 is MNHEY, CDR2 SMNVEV (reference sequence).

The table lists this clonotype with a few counts. The chain recombines TRBV14 with TRBJ1-5; 7 bases map to TRBD1. Germline CDR1 reads SGHDN; CDR2 reads FVKESK. V shed 2 bases, J shed 3 bases, and the junction held 7 bases outside the gene matches. This CDR3 has 16 amino acids. This CDR3 reads CASSQREGAANQPQHF. The CDR3 DNA reads as TGTGCCAGCAGCCAAAGGGAGGGGGCGGCCAATCAGCCCCAGCATTTT.

The CDR3 sequence: CASSITRDSLEAFF. For the CDR3, the DNA is TGTGCCAGCAGCATCACCCGGGACAGCCTTGAAGCTTTCTTT. The V call is TRBV7-8, the J call TRBJ1-1, with 7 bases lining up with TRBD1. Germline trimming cut 5 bases from V and 7 bases from J; bases unmatched to any gene: 10. The V gene's germline CDR1 is SGHVS and CDR2 FQNEAQ. This CDR3 comprises 14 residues.

This clonotype was seen repeatedly, ten times or more. The V gene is TRBV5-1, the J gene TRBJ1-4; no reliable D call. Germline values: CDR1 SGHRS, CDR2 YFSETQ. The V and J ends lost 4 bases and 0 bases respectively, with 4 bases between them. CDR3 size: 13 residues. This chain's CDR3 is CASSPATNEKLFF. CDR3 DNA: TGCGCCAGCAGCCCAGCAACTAATGAAAAACTGTTTTTT.

This clonotype was detected ten times or more. The J gene is TRBJ1-1, the V gene TRBV6-5, with 8 bases lining up with TRBD1. The J segment lost 5 bases and the V segment lost 0 bases, leaving 8 bases of the junction unmatched. The germline CDR1 and CDR2 sequences are MNHEY and SVGAGI. This CDR3 spans 16 amino acids. CDR3 sequence (DNA): TGTGCCAGCAGTTACTCAGGCAGGGGGCGAGGGACTGAAGCTTTCTTT. Its translation: CASSYSGRGRGTEAFF.

The table lists this clonotype with a few counts. This chain uses TRBV7-9 with TRBJ1-5, with D tentatively TRBD1 (6 bases). The CDR3 has 13 residues. Trimming left V 5 bases short and J 6 bases short, with 11 bases between. Germline loops: CDR1 SEHNR, CDR2 FQNEAQ (reference sequence). The CDR3 DNA follows: TGTGCCAGCAGCCAGGGGTCGAGTCAGCCCCAGCATTTT. As protein: CASSQGSSQPQHF. Supplemented by reference TRBV7-9 and TRBJ1-5, the full variable domain reads DTGVSQNPRHKITKRGQNVTFRCDPISEHNRLYWYRQTLGQGPEFLTYFQNEAQLEKSRLLSDRFSAERPKGSFSTLEIQRTEQGDSAMYLCASSQGSSQPQHFGDGTRLSIL.